A selection of T cell receptor beta chains follows, all from one sample in a study of T cells in Graves' hyperthyroidism and ophthalmopathy. Via MiXCR, TCRdb re-called the multiplex PCR reads, giving one row per CDR3 protein. The sample contains some 740,000 distinct CDR3 sequences, 14% of which appear only once. The material sequenced was blood. The receptors here all came from a woman between 18 and 29 years old with Graves' hyperthyroidism. Each CDR3 is given with its conserved first and last residue. The D gene is left open where the match is weak. The size field is filled for only some rows; it gives once, few, many or a size class.

>few|TRBV12-3/TRBV12-4|TRBJ2-3|.
CASSARRSDTDTQYF
TGTGCCAGCAGTGCTCGGAGATCTGACACAGATACGCAGTATTTT
>few|TRBV7-9|TRBJ1-3|.
CASSLKRASSLFILSGNTIYF
TGTGCCAGCAGCCTAAAGAGGGCCAGCAGCTTATTCATCCTCTCTGGAAACACCATATATTTT
>many|TRBV7-6|TRBJ2-3|.
CASSLVPPTPRDTQYF
TGTGCCAGCAGCTTAGTTCCCCCAACCCCCCGCGATACGCAGTATTTT
>many|TRBV7-6|TRBJ2-3|.
CASSLPRGGRERTDTQYF
TGTGCCAGCAGCCTCCCCAGAGGCGGAAGAGAGCGCACAGATACGCAGTATTTT
>.|TRBV12-3/TRBV12-4|TRBJ2-3|TRBD2
CASILRLAGLSPSTDTQYF
TGTGCCAGCATCCTGCGACTAGCGGGATTAAGTCCTAGCACAGATACGCAGTATTTT
>few|TRBV28|TRBJ2-2|.
CASIAGTANTGELFF
TGTGCCAGCATCGCCGGCACAGCGAACACCGGGGAGCTGTTTTTT
>many|TRBV28|TRBJ2-1|TRBD2
CASSFTLAGVGNEQFF
TGTGCCAGCAGTTTTACCCTAGCGGGAGTTGGCAATGAGCAGTTCTTC
>few|TRBV29-1|TRBJ2-5|TRBD2
CSVRTSGETQYF
TGCAGCGTTCGGACTAGCGGGGAGACCCAGTACTTC
>few|TRBV6-2/TRBV6-3|TRBJ2-1|TRBD2
CAGQGAGADFNEQFF
TGTGCCGGACAAGGGGCGGGAGCCGACTTCAATGAGCAGTTCTTC
>.|TRBV12-3/TRBV12-4|TRBJ2-1|.
CASSPTGFRNNEQFF
TGTGCCAGCAGCCCAACAGGGTTTCGAAACAATGAGCAGTTCTTC
>few|TRBV7-2|TRBJ2-1|TRBD2
CASSSPGLAGDDEQFF
TGTGCCAGCAGTTCTCCGGGACTAGCGGGAGACGATGAGCAGTTCTTC
>.|TRBV30|TRBJ2-1|.
CAWSVLEGGYNEQFF
TGTGCCTGGAGTGTACTTGAGGGAGGATACAATGAGCAGTTCTTC
>.|TRBV11-2|TRBJ2-7|.
CASSGLSIGGYEQYF
TGTGCCAGCAGCGGATTATCTATAGGTGGCTACGAGCAGTACTTC
>many|TRBV20-1|TRBJ2-5|.
CSARPPQETQYF
TGCAGTGCTAGACCCCCCCAAGAGACCCAGTACTTC
>many|TRBV3-1|TRBJ2-7|.
CASSQDPPGIARRYEQYF
TGTGCCAGCAGCCAAGATCCCCCGGGGATTGCGAGGCGCTACGAGCAGTACTTC
>few|TRBV6-4|TRBJ2-5|.
CASSVGSAQYF
TGTGCCAGCAGTGTAGGATCGGCCCAGTACTTC
>.|TRBV10-3|TRBJ2-1|TRBD2
CAISESGGGRRNEQFF
TGTGCCATCAGTGAGTCAGGAGGCGGGAGGAGAAATGAGCAGTTCTTC
>.|TRBV6-4|TRBJ1-3|.
CASSVRQVGNTIYF
TGTGCCAGCAGTGTCCGACAGGTGGGAAACACCATATATTTT
>.|TRBV14|TRBJ2-7|.
CASSPDPTGAHEQYF
TGTGCCAGCAGCCCAGATCCGACAGGAGCGCACGAGCAGTACTTC
>.|TRBV6-2/TRBV6-3|TRBJ2-5|TRBD2
CASSYVAGGQETQYF
TGTGCCAGCAGTTACGTAGCGGGGGGACAAGAGACCCAGTACTTC
>many|TRBV3-1|TRBJ2-5|TRBD1
CASSQARGPYDEETQYF
TGTGCCAGCAGCCAAGCAAGGGGGCCCTATGACGAAGAGACCCAGTACTTC
>many|TRBV7-9|TRBJ2-5|.
CASSPRALQETQYF
TGTGCCAGCAGTCCCCGGGCCTTACAAGAGACCCAGTACTTC